The rows below give T cell receptor beta chains drawn from one sample of a study of shared clonotypes between healthy human individuals. Clones were read by immunoSEQ multiplex PCR, and TCRdb kept only the in-frame ones, dropping some. The sample lists about 2,500,000 clones, around 90% occurring once. Specimen: naive CD4+ T cells sorted from blood. Every receptor here comes from a man between 18 and 35 years old in good health. Each CDR3 is given with its conserved first and last residue. The D gene is left open where the match is weak. Not all rows give a size; the values are once, few, many and, for expanded clones, a class.

>-|TRBV29-1|TRBJ2-5|TRBD2
CSVVGLAGGGEETQYF
TGCAGCGTTGTGGGACTAGCGGGAGGGGGGGAAGAGACCCAGTACTTC
>-|TRBV7-7|TRBJ2-5|TRBD2
CASSSGLAGDQRQYF
TGTGCTAGCAGCTCGGGACTAGCGGGGGACCAAAGGCAGTACTTC
>once|TRBV2|TRBJ2-3|-
CASRSRVVTDTQYF
TGTGCCAGCAGAAGCAGGGTGGTGACAGATACGCAGTATTTT
>-|TRBV6-1|TRBJ1-2|TRBD1
CASSEAGPRGRGGYTF
TGTGCCAGCAGTGAAGCCGGCCCCAGGGGGCGAGGTGGCTACACCTTC
>once|TRBV7-2|TRBJ2-1|TRBD2
CASSLALSGRADEQFF
TGTGCCAGCAGCTTAGCGCTTAGCGGGAGGGCCGATGAGCAGTTCTTC
>-|TRBV6-5|TRBJ2-3|TRBD1
CASSRGQDTQYF
TGTGCCAGCAGCAGGGGGCAAGATACGCAGTATTTT
>-|TRBV5-4|TRBJ1-6|-
CASSPRGADNSPLHF
TGTGCCAGCAGCCCACGTGGGGCTGACAATTCACCCCTCCACTTT
>-|TRBV11-3|TRBJ2-2|TRBD2
CASSLGGSGTGELFF
TGTGCCAGCAGCCTTGGCGGGAGTGGCACCGGGGAGCTGTTTTTT
>-|TRBV10-1|TRBJ2-1|-
CASSEQAGRNGNEQFF
TGCGCCAGCAGTGAGCAAGCCGGGAGAAATGGAAATGAGCAGTTCTTC
>-|TRBV5-1|TRBJ2-5|TRBD1
CASSLAGTGIQETQYF
TGCGCCAGCAGCTTGGCAGGGACAGGGATCCAAGAGACCCAGTACTTC
>once|TRBV2|TRBJ2-7|TRBD2
CASRGGQSSPSYEQYF
TGTGCCAGCCGGGGGGGGCAGAGTTCGCCCTCCTACGAGCAGTACTTC
>-|TRBV18|TRBJ2-7|TRBD1
CASSRGTGASYEQYF
TGTGCCAGCTCACGAGGGACAGGGGCTTCCTACGAGCAGTACTTC
>-|TRBV2|TRBJ2-1|-
CASTAGLYNEQFF
TGTGCCAGCACGGCTGGGCTTTACAATGAGCAGTTCTTC
>-|TRBV19|TRBJ2-3|-
CASMADVSALYF
TGTGCCAGTATGGCGGATGTCTCGGCGCTGTATTTT
>-|TRBV28|TRBJ2-6|-
CASSSTGSGANVLTF
TGTGCCAGCAGTTCCACAGGGTCTGGGGCCAACGTCCTGACTTTC
>-|TRBV9|TRBJ1-2|-
CASSPGVPSYYGYTF
TGTGCCAGCAGCCCAGGGGTCCCCTCCTACTATGGCTACACCTTC
>-|TRBV5-4|TRBJ1-5|-
CASSRQDSNQPQHF
TGTGCCAGCAGCCGACAGGATAGCAATCAGCCCCAGCATTTT
>-|TRBV5-6|TRBJ2-5|-
CASSLTGETQYF
TGTGCCAGCAGCTTGACCGGGGAGACCCAGTACTTC
>-|TRBV11-2|TRBJ2-7|TRBD2
CASSLIGSGGDEQYF
TGTGCCAGCAGCTTAATCGGTAGCGGGGGCGACGAGCAGTACTTC
>-|TRBV9|TRBJ2-2|-
CASSPLLGTGELFF
TGTGCCAGCAGCCCCTTATTGGGAACCGGGGAGCTGTTTTTT
>-|TRBV7-3|TRBJ2-7|-
CASSENRVLEQYF
TGTGCCAGCAGCGAGAACAGGGTCTTGGAGCAGTACTTC
>-|TRBV2|TRBJ1-2|-
CASSPTGFGGYTF
TGTGCCAGCAGTCCCACAGGGTTCGGAGGCTACACCTTC
>-|TRBV5-4|TRBJ2-2|TRBD1
CASSPGQKLYTGELFF
TGTGCCAGCAGCCCGGGACAGAAACTCTACACCGGGGAGCTGTTTTTT
>-|TRBV2|TRBJ1-5|-
CASSGDFKKVQPQHF
TGTGCCAGCAGTGGGGACTTCAAAAAGGTCCAGCCCCAGCATTTT
>-|TRBV7-2|TRBJ2-3|TRBD2
CASSPRAGGVATDTQYF
TGTGCCAGCAGCCCCCGGGCGGGAGGGGTGGCGACAGATACGCAGTATTTT
>-|TRBV5-1|TRBJ2-2|-
CASSPGSPHGELFF
TGCGCCAGCAGCCCGGGTTCACCCCACGGGGAGCTGTTTTTT
>-|TRBV2|TRBJ2-7|TRBD2
CASTLGLAGIYEQYF
TGTGCCAGCACTCTCGGACTAGCGGGGATCTACGAGCAGTACTTC
>-|TRBV6-5|TRBJ2-5|TRBD1
CASSLTGPQETQYF
TGTGCCAGCAGTCTGACAGGGCCCCAAGAGACCCAGTACTTC
>-|TRBV6-5|TRBJ2-3|TRBD1
CASSYSSTGRADTQYF
TGTGCCAGCAGTTACTCCTCGACAGGGAGAGCAGATACGCAGTATTTT
>-|TRBV5-1|TRBJ2-2|TRBD2
CASSLSGRNTGELFF
TGCGCCAGCAGCCTAAGCGGGAGGAACACCGGGGAGCTGTTTTTT
>-|TRBV6-4|TRBJ2-2|-
CASSETRNTGELFF
TGTGCCAGCAGTGAGACCCGGAACACCGGGGAGCTGTTTTTT
>-|TRBV4-2|TRBJ1-4|-
CASSQDPQGTNEKLFF
TGTGCCAGCAGCCAAGATCCCCAGGGAACTAATGAAAAACTGTTTTTT
>-|TRBV11-3|TRBJ1-3|TRBD1
CASSSALKTGRANTIYF
TGTGCCAGCAGCTCCGCTTTAAAGACAGGGAGAGCAAACACCATATATTTT
>once|TRBV6-5|TRBJ2-7|-
CASRGDSTTRKYF
TGTGCCAGCAGGGGTGACAGTACGACCCGGAAGTACTTC